This record concerns one T cell receptor beta chain sequence. Antigen specificity is unknown. This record comes from a study of shared clonotypes between healthy human individuals. Study-wide findings and caveats: The sole specimen, blood, was sampled, and tissue repertoires likely differ.

Investigators spread the genomic DNA of each subset evenly over several immunoSEQ plates. Method: immunoSEQ multiplex PCR; TCRdb's copy keeps in-frame clones and lacks some. The data hold about 490,000 clones, with 76% observed a single time. All participating donors were Caucasian adults from Nashville, Tennessee. The sequencing input was PBMCs. The sequence was obtained from a woman in her thirties or forties in good health. Some clones in this sample may be carry-over from other donors' samples.

CDR3 DNA: TGTGCCAGCAGCGGCGGGCGCGCGAACACCGGGGAGCTGTTTTTT. Translation gives CASSGGRANTGELFF. The chain combines TRBV2 with TRBJ2-2, with D possibly matching TRBD2 (5 bases). The CDR3 is 15 residues long. Germline values: CDR1 SNHLY, CDR2 FYNNEI. V was cut by 6 bases and J by 0 bases, with 11 bases left in between.